Listed here are 17 T cell receptor beta chains from one sample, sequenced in a study of shared clonotypes between healthy human individuals. The protocol was immunoSEQ multiplex PCR, while the TCRdb copy is restricted to in-frame clones and leaves out a portion. The data hold some 1,600,000 clones, with approximately 98% observed a single time. The sequenced sample consisted of naive CD4+ T cells sorted from blood. As to subset: CD45RA+ positively selected. The receptors stem from a man aged 25-45 years in good health.

Comments on this clone: The same CDR3 arises from other DNA sequences in this sample as well. This rearrangement joins TRBV7-3 to TRBJ2-1; the D gene is possibly TRBD2 (5 bases). The CDR3 consists of 15 residues. CDR1 and CDR2 from the germline V gene are SGHTA and FQGTGA. Trimming removed 3 bases at V and 0 bases at J, with 9 bases between. The CDR3 DNA sequence: TGTGCCAGCAGCTTGGGGAGTAGCTCCTACAATGAGCAGTTCTTC. Its translation is CASSLGSSSYNEQFF. Combining the CDR3 with reference TRBV7-3 and TRBJ2-1 gives the whole variable domain GAGVSQTPSNKVTEKGKYVELRCDPISGHTALYWYRQSLGQGPEFLIYFQGTGAADDSGLPNDRFFAVRPEGSVSTLKIQRTERGDSAVYLCASSLGSSSYNEQFFGPGTRLTVL.

The chain combines TRBV5-5 with TRBJ2-1; the D gene is possibly TRBD2 (5 bases). Germline V CDR1 and CDR2: SGHKS, YYEKEE (reference sequence). Trimming took off 4 bases at V and 7 bases at J, with 18 bases between the two ends. The CDR3 has 15 residues. CDR3 sequence reads: CASSGRDLWGNEQFF. The CDR3 coding sequence is TGTGCCAGCAGCGGCCGGGATCTATGGGGTAATGAGCAGTTCTTC.

The rearrangement joins TRBV14 to TRBJ2-7; 7 nucleotides agree with TRBD1. Germline assignment: CDR1 SGHDN and CDR2 FVKESK. The CDR3 spans 16 residues. Trimming cost V 3 bases and J 9 bases; bases outside gene matches: 17. The CDR3: CASSQSPTGLVVWQYF. As DNA, the CDR3 is TGTGCCAGCAGCCAGTCACCGACAGGGTTGGTCGTGTGGCAGTACTTC.

The CDR3 sequence is CASSLMTGTYNEQFF. For the CDR3, the DNA is TGTGCCAGCAGCCTGATGACAGGGACCTACAATGAGCAGTTCTTC. This sequence joins TRBV7-3 and TRBJ2-1; 7 nucleotides agree with TRBD1. This CDR3 has 15 residues. Unmatched junction bases numbered 6, after V lost 5 bases and J lost 2 bases. The germline V gene encodes CDR1 SGHTA and CDR2 FQGTGA.

With regard to this clone: Other DNA sequences in the sample encode the same CDR3. The chain is built from TRBV5-1 and TRBJ2-3; 15 nucleotides line up with TRBD2. Germline V CDR1 and CDR2: SGHRS, YFSETQ. Unmatched junction bases numbered 3, after V lost 4 bases and J lost 3 bases. This CDR3 is built from 16 residues. The CDR3 spells CASSPGLAGGTDTQYF. The CDR3 region has the DNA TGCGCCAGCAGCCCGGGACTAGCGGGGGGAACAGATACGCAGTATTTT.

The chain has TRBV16 and TRBJ2-5, with 10 bases identical to TRBD1. In germline, CDR1 is KGHSY, CDR2 FQNENV. This CDR3 region has 18 residues. The V segment lost 2 bases and the J segment 2 bases; nucleotides outside the gene matches: 11. The CDR3 sequence is CASSQRMRRDRGQETQYF. DNA of the CDR3: TGTGCCAGCAGCCAAAGAATGCGCCGGGACAGGGGACAAGAGACCCAGTACTTC.

The CDR3 reads CASSFGQTGTSGIDGPREQYF. In nucleotides, the CDR3 is TGTGCCAGCAGTTTCGGGCAGACCGGGACTAGCGGGATTGATGGACCTCGTGAGCAGTACTTC. This chain connects TRBV27 to TRBJ2-7; 13 bases match TRBD2. The V gene's germline CDR1 is MNHEY and CDR2 SMNVEV (reference sequence). The CDR3 totals 21 residues. After removal of 3 bases from V and 7 bases from J, the junction contained 24 bases not matched to a gene.

The chain carries TRBV14 and TRBJ1-3, with D maybe TRBD1 (5 bases). The CDR3 sequence is 19 residues long. V lost 0 bases and J 5 bases, leaving 23 bases between the germline ends. Looked up from germline, CDR1 is SGHDN and CDR2 is FVKESK. The CDR3 DNA reads TGTGCCAGCAGCCAAGATCAGTCCCCAGGGCGCGTCCGGAGAAACACCATATATTTT. Residues: CASSQDQSPGRVRRNTIYF.

The chain has TRBV30 and TRBJ2-2; 7 positions agree with TRBD2. The CDR3 is 17 residues long. Losses at the gene ends were 6 bases for V and 4 bases for J; bases not matched to a gene: 17. Germline V CDR1 and CDR2: GTSNPN, SVGIG (reference sequence). The CDR3 DNA is TGTGCCTGTCCCTCAAGCGGGGCCATCCTGGGCACCGGGGAGCTGTTTTTT. Translation: CACPSSGAILGTGELFF.

In DNA, the CDR3 is TGTGCCAGCAGCTTACACAGGGTCTCCTACGAGCAGTACTTC. It is translated as CASSLHRVSYEQYF. This sequence joins TRBV7-3 and TRBJ2-7, with D possibly TRBD1 on 6 matching bases. The length of the CDR3 is 14 residues. Per the germline V gene, CDR1 is SGHTA and CDR2 is FQGTGA. V lost 2 bases and J lost 0, with 8 bases in between.

The V call is TRBV18, the J call TRBJ2-7; 8 bases match TRBD1. J lost 3 bases, V lost 1 base, and 14 bases had no gene match. This CDR3 is 18 amino acids long. Per germline, CDR1 KGHSH and CDR2 LQKENI. The CDR3 DNA sequence: TGTGCCAGCTCACCACTAGTAGGACAGGGCCTCAATATCTACGAGCAGTACTTC. This translates into CASSPLVGQGLNIYEQYF.

The genes are TRBV7-3 and TRBJ2-1; the D gene is possibly TRBD2 (6 bases). Germline V gives CDR1 SGHTA, CDR2 FQGTGA. V was trimmed by 1 base and J by 8 bases, leaving 21 bases between them. The CDR3 extends over 17 amino acids. CDR3 in amino acids: CASSLNRLANMGDEQFF. For the CDR3, the DNA is TGTGCCAGCAGCTTAAACCGTCTAGCGAATATGGGCGATGAGCAGTTCTTC.

The genes are TRBV9 and TRBJ2-1; no clear D. CDR1 and CDR2 (germline): SGDLS, YYNGEE. The V end lost 0 bases, the J end lost 0 bases, and 10 bases lay between the germline ends. This CDR3 comprises 16 residues. CDR3 amino acids: CASSVEPTRSYNEQFF. The CDR3 nucleotides read TGTGCCAGCAGCGTAGAACCGACGCGCTCCTACAATGAGCAGTTCTTC.

This rearrangement joins TRBV7-3 to TRBJ2-2; the match to TRBD2 covers 7 bases. CDR1 and CDR2 from the germline V gene are SGHTA and FQGTGA. With 2 bases clipped from V and 0 bases from J, the junction kept 6 bases outside the gene matches. The CDR3 is 17 residues long. The CDR3 here is CASSLRAGAPNTGELFF. In nucleotides, the CDR3 is TGTGCCAGCAGCTTACGGGCGGGAGCTCCGAACACCGGGGAGCTGTTTTTT.

The chain combines TRBV4-1 with TRBJ2-1, with 9 bases that match TRBD2. V was pared by 5 bases and J by 0 bases, with 11 bases of the junction left unmatched. CDR3 length equals 18 residues. Germline loops: CDR1 MGHRA, CDR2 YSYEKL. The CDR3 coding sequence is TGCGCCAGCAGCATGGCGGGAGGGCCCCGCGGCTCCTACAATGAGCAGTTCTTC. Its protein product is CASSMAGGPRGSYNEQFF.

The gene calls are TRBV11-3 and TRBJ2-3, with 8 positions matching TRBD2. From germline, CDR1 is SGHNT and CDR2 YENEEA. This CDR3 has 14 amino acids. After removal of 4 bases from V and 3 bases from J, the junction contained 3 bases not matched to a gene. This chain's CDR3 is CASSSGTSTDTQYF. In DNA form, the CDR3 reads TGTGCCAGCAGCTCCGGGACTAGTACAGATACGCAGTATTTT.

The chain couples TRBV6-5 to TRBJ2-7; 7 positions agree with TRBD1. Per the germline V gene, CDR1 is MNHEY and CDR2 is SVGAGI. The junction had 9 bases not matched to a gene; V was cut back by 4 bases and J by 3 bases. The CDR3 runs to 15 residues. CDR3 sequence reads: CASSLSGTAIYEQYF. CDR3 in DNA: TGTGCCAGCAGTTTGTCCGGGACAGCAATCTACGAGCAGTACTTC.